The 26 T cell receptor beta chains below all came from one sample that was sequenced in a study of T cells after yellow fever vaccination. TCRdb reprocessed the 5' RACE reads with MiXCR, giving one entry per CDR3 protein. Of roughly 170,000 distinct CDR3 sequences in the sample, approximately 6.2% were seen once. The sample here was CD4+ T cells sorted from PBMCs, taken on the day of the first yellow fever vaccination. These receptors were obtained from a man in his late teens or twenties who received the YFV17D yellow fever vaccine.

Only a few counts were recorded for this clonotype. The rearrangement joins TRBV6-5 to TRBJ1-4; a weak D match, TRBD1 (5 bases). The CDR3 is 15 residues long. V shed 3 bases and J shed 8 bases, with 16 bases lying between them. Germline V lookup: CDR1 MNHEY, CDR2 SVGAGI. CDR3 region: CASSYKGSVKEKLFF. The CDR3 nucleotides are TGTGCCAGCAGTTATAAGGGGAGCGTAAAGGAAAAACTGTTTTTT.

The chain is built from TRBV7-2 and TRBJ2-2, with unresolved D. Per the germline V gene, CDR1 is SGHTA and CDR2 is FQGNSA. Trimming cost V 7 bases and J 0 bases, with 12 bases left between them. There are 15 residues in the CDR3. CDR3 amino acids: CASTARLPNTGELFF. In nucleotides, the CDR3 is TGTGCCAGCACCGCCAGACTGCCGAACACCGGGGAGCTGTTTTTT. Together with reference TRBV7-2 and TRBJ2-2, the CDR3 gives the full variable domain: GAGVSQSPSNKVTEKGKDVELRCDPISGHTALYWYRQSLGQGLEFLIYFQGNSAPDKSGLPSDRFSAERTGGSVSTLTIQRTQQEDSAVYLCASTARLPNTGELFFGEGSRLTVL.

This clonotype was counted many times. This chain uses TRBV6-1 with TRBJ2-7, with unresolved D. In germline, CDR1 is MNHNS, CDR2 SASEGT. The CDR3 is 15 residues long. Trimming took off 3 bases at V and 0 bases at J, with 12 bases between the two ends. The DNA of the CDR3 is TGTGCCAGCAGTGACCCGCAGAGGAGCTCCTACGAGCAGTACTTC. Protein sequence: CASSDPQRSSYEQYF.

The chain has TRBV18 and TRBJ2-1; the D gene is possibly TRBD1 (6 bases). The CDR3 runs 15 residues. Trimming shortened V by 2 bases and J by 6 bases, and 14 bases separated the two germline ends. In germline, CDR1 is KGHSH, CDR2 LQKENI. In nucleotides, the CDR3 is TGTGCCAGCTCACCAGGGTCAGGGGAAAGCAATGAGCAGTTCTTC. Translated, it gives CASSPGSGESNEQFF.

CDR3 residues: CASSQSTGSYNEQFF. The CDR3 DNA sequence: TGCGCCAGCAGCCAATCGACAGGATCTTACAATGAGCAGTTCTTC. J is TRBJ2-1 and V is TRBV4-3; a possible D gene is TRBD1 (6 bases). This CDR3 is 15 amino acids long. In germline, CDR1 is LGHNA, CDR2 YSLEER. Trimming shortened V by 2 bases and J by 4 bases, and 12 bases separated the two germline ends.

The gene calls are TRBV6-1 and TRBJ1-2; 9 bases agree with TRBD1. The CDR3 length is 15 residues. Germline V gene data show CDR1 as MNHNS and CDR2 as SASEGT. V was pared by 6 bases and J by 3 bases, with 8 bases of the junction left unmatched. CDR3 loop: CASSTGGHSYYGYTF. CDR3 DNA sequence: TGTGCCAGCAGCACAGGGGGCCATTCCTACTATGGCTACACCTTC.

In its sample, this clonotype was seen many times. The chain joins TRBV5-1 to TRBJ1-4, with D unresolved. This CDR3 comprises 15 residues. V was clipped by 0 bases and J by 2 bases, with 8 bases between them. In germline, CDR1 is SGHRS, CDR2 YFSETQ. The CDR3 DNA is TGCGCCAGCAGCTTGGCAGGCAATACTAATGAAAAACTGTTTTTT. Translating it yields CASSLAGNTNEKLFF.

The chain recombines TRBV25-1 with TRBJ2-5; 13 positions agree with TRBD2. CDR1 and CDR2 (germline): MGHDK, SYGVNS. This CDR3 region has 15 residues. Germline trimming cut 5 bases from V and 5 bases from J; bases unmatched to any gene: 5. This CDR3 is CASSLTSGGAETQYF. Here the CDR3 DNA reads TGTGCCAGCAGTTTAACTAGCGGGGGGGCTGAGACCCAGTACTTC.

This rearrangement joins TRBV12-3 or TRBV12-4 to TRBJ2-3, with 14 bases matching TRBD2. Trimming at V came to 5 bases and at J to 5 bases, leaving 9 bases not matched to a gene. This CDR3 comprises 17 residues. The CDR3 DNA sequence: TGTGCCAGCAGTCCCCAGACTAGCGGGGGGGCCAGAGATACGCAGTATTTT. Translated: CASSPQTSGGARDTQYF.

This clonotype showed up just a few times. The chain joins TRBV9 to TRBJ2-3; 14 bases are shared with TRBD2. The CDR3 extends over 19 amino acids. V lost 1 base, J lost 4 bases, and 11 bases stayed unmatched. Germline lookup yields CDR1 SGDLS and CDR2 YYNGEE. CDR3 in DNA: TGTGCCAGCAGCGTAAAGCTGACTAGCGGGGGGGCCGAGTCAGATACGCAGTATTTT. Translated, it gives CASSVKLTSGGAESDTQYF.

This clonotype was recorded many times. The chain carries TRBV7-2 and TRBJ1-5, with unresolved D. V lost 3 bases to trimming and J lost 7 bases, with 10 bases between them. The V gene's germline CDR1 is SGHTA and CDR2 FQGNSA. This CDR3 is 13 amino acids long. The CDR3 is CASSFTVWQPQHF. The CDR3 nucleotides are TGTGCCAGCAGCTTCACGGTTTGGCAGCCCCAGCATTTT.

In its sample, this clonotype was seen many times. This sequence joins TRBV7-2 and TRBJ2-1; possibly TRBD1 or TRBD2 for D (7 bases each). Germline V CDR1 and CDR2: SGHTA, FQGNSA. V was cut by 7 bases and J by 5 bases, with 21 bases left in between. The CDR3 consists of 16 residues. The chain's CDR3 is CASTPGGGGKNNEQFF. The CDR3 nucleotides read TGTGCCAGCACCCCAGGGGGGGGAGGGAAAAACAATGAGCAGTTCTTC. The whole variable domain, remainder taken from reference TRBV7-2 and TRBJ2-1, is GAGVSQSPSNKVTEKGKDVELRCDPISGHTALYWYRQSLGQGLEFLIYFQGNSAPDKSGLPSDRFSAERTGGSVSTLTIQRTQQEDSAVYLCASTPGGGGKNNEQFFGPGTRLTVL.

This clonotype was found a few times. The CDR3 DNA is TGTGCCAGCAGCCAACGTGGACAGATGGAGGAGACCCAGTACTTC. The encoded protein is CASSQRGQMEETQYF. The chain links TRBV3-1 to TRBJ2-5; D is perhaps TRBD1 (6 bases). Deletions cut 2 bases from V and 5 bases from J, with 15 bases between. CDR1 is LGHDT, CDR2 YNNKEL, per germline (reference sequence). This CDR3 spans 15 amino acids.

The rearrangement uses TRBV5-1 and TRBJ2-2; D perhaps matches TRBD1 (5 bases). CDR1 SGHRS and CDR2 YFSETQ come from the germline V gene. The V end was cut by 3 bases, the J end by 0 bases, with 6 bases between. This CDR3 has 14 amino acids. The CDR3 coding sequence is TGCGCCAGCAGCTCGACAGCGAACACCGGGGAGCTGTTTTTT. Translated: CASSSTANTGELFF. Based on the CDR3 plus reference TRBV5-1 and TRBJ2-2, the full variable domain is KAGVTQTPRYLIKTRGQQVTLSCSPISGHRSVSWYQQTPGQGLQFLFEYFSETQRNKGNFPGRFSGRQFSNSRSEMNVSTLELGDSALYLCASSSTANTGELFFGEGSRLTVL.

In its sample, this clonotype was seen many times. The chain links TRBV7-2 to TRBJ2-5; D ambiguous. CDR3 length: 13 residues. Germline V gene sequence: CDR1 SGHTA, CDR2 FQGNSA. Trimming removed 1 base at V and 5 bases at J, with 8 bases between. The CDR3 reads CASSLDYSETQYF. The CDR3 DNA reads TGTGCCAGCAGCTTAGACTATAGCGAGACCCAGTACTTC.

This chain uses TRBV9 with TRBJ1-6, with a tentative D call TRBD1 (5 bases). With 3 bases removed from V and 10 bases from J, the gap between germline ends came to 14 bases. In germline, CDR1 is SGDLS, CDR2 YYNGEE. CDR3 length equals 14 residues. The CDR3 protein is CASSAGTVGSPLHF. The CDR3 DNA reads TGTGCCAGCAGCGCAGGGACTGTGGGATCACCCCTCCACTTT.

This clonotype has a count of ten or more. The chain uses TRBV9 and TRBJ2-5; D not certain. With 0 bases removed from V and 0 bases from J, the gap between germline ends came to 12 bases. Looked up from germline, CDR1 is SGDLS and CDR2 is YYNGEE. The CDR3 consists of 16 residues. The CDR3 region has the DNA TGTGCCAGCAGCGTAGCCACCAAATCATACCAAGAGACCCAGTACTTC. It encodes CASSVATKSYQETQYF.

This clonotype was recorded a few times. CDR3 in DNA: TGTGCCAGCAGTTCCAGAAGGGTTAATCAGCCCCAGCATTTT. As protein: CASSSRRVNQPQHF. The chain couples TRBV12-3 or TRBV12-4 to TRBJ1-5; no reliable D call. Trimming took 4 bases from V and 4 from J, leaving 11 bases between them. The length of the CDR3 is 14 residues.

The CDR3: CASSQGLSAGTKETQYF. Here the CDR3 DNA reads TGCGCCAGCAGCCAAGGTCTAAGCGCGGGGACCAAAGAGACCCAGTACTTC. The chain employs TRBV4-3 and TRBJ2-5, with D perhaps matching TRBD2 (6 bases). The CDR3 is 17 amino acids. V lost 1 base, J lost 3 bases, and 18 bases lay in between. Germline CDR1 and CDR2: LGHNA and YSLEER.

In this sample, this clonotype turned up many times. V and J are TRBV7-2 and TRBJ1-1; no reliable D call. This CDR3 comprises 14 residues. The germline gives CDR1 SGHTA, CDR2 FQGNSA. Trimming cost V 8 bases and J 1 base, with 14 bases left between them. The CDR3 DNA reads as TGTGCCAGCGGCCTGAGTAGGTGGAACACTGAAGCTTTCTTT. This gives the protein CASGLSRWNTEAFF.

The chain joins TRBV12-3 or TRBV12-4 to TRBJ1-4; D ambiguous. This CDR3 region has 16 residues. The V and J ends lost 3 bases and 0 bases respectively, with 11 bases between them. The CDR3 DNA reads TGTGCCAGCAGTTTTGGTGGGTTAGCAACTAATGAAAAACTGTTTTTT. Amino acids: CASSFGGLATNEKLFF.

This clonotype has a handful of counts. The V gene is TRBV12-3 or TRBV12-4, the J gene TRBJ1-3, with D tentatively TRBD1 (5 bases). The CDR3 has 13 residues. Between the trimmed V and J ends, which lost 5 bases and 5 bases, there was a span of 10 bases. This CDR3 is CASSATARNTIYF. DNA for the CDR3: TGTGCCAGCAGTGCGACAGCGAGAAACACCATATATTTT.

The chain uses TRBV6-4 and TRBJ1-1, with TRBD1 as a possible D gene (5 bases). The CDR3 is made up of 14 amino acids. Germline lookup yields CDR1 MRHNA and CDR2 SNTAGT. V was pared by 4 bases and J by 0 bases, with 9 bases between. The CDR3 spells CASSAGGVNTEAFF. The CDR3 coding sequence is TGTGCCAGCAGTGCGGGAGGGGTGAACACTGAAGCTTTCTTT.

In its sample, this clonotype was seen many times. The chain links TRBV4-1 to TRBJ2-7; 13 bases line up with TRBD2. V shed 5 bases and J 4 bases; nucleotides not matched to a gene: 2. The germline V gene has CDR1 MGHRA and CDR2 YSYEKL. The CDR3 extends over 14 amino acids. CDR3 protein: CASSGTSGDYEQYF. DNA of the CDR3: TGCGCCAGCAGCGGGACTAGCGGGGATTACGAGCAGTACTTC.

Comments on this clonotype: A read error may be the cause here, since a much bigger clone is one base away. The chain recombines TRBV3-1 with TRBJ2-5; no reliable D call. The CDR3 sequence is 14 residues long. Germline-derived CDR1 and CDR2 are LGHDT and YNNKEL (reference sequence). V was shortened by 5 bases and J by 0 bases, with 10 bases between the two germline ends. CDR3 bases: TGTGCCAGCAGCTTCCACAGTGACCAAGAGACCCAGTACTTC. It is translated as CASSFHSDQETQYF.

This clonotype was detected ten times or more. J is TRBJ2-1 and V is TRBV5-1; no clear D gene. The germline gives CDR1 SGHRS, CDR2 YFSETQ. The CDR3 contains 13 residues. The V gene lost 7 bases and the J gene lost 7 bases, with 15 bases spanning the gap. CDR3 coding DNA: TGCGCCAGCCAACCAGCTGGGATGAATGAGCAGTTCTTC. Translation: CASQPAGMNEQFF. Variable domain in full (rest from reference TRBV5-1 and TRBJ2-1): KAGVTQTPRYLIKTRGQQVTLSCSPISGHRSVSWYQQTPGQGLQFLFEYFSETQRNKGNFPGRFSGRQFSNSRSEMNVSTLELGDSALYLCASQPAGMNEQFFGPGTRLTVL.